The rows below give T cell receptor beta chains drawn from one sample of a study of blood T cell repertoires in COVID-19. Some clones are missing from TCRdb's copy, which holds only in-frame ones; the method was immunoSEQ multiplex PCR. Of about 370,000 clones listed, roughly 86% are singletons. Sequenced sample: PBMCs or T cells enriched from blood (not recorded which). The receptors stem from a woman aged 30 to 39 who had recovered from COVID-19. CDR3s include the opening cysteine and the closing phenylalanine or tryptophan. The D gene is left open where the match is weak. Some rows mark clone size as missing; the rest say once, few, many or name a class of expanded clone.

TRBJ1-1 . TRBV4-1 13 TRBD1 TGCGCCAGCAGCGGACAGGGGGGAACTGAAGCTTTCTTT CASSGQGGTEAFF
TRBJ2-3 . TRBV7-3 15 TRBD2 TGTGCCAGCAGCCTGGGACTACCACGCACAGATACGCAGTATTTT CASSLGLPRTDTQYF
TRBJ2-5 . TRBV6-5 16 TRBD2 TGTGCCAGCAGTTACTCGTCACTAGCGGCCCGGGAGACCCAGTACTTC CASSYSSLAARETQYF
TRBJ2-1 . TRBV12-3/TRBV12-4 12 . TGTGCCAGCAGCCAAACAGGGCATGAGCAGTTCTTC CASSQTGHEQFF
TRBJ2-7 . TRBV7-2 16 TRBD1 TGTGCCAGCAGCCCTAGACCGGGACAGTCGACCTACGAGCAGTACTTC CASSPRPGQSTYEQYF
TRBJ1-5 . TRBV28 15 . TGTGCCAGCAGTCGACAGACCGATAGCAATCAGCCCCAGCATTTT CASSRQTDSNQPQHF
TRBJ1-2 once TRBV6-5 13 . TGTGCCAGCAGTTACTGGAGTTACTATGGCTACACCTTC CASSYWSYYGYTF
TRBJ2-1 . TRBV9 13 . TGTGCCAGCAGCGTATTTGCGGGAAATGAGCAGTTCTTC CASSVFAGNEQFF
TRBJ2-1 once TRBV5-1 15 . TGCGCCAGCAGCTCCCAGGGTGTCTCCTACAATGAGCAGTTCTTC CASSSQGVSYNEQFF
TRBJ1-6 few TRBV30 14 TRBD1 TGTGCCTGGAGTGGGACAGGGCCGAATTCACCCCTCCACTTT CAWSGTGPNSPLHF
TRBJ2-1 . TRBV4-1 15 . TGCGCCAGCAGCCAAGAATGGCGAGCGGCCAATGAGCAGTTCTTC CASSQEWRAANEQFF
TRBJ2-1 . TRBV6-5 15 TRBD1 TGTGCCAGCAGGAGATCCGGGACAGGGAGGCATGAGCAGTTCTTC CASRRSGTGRHEQFF
TRBJ2-7 . TRBV5-1 15 TRBD1 TGCGCCAGCAGGTTGCAGGGGGCAAGCTCCTACGAGCAGTACTTC CASRLQGASSYEQYF
TRBJ1-6 . TRBV12-5 16 . TGTGCTAGTGGTTCCGGGGGGAGCTCCTATAATTCACCCCTCCACTTT CASGSGGSSYNSPLHF
TRBJ1-2 few TRBV28 14 . TGTGCCAGCTGGGTCCGTGGAGCTAACTATGGCTACACCTTC CASWVRGANYGYTF
TRBJ2-7 . TRBV5-6 13 . TGTGCCAGCAGCTTGCTGGAGTCCTACGAGCAGTACTTC CASSLLESYEQYF
TRBJ2-3 . TRBV4-1 15 . TGCGCCAGCAGCAACCGGGACTTGAACACAGATACGCAGTATTTT CASSNRDLNTDTQYF
TRBJ2-2 . TRBV24-1 13 . TGTGCCACCAGCGGCGGAAACACCGGGGAGCTGTTTTTT CATSGGNTGELFF
TRBJ1-2 . TRBV5-1 16 . TGCGCCAGCAGCTTAAATCCGACAGGAACTAACTATGGCTACACCTTC CASSLNPTGTNYGYTF
TRBJ2-1 . TRBV7-6 13 . TGTGCCAGCAGCTTAGCAGACTGGGAGGAGCAGTTCTTC CASSLADWEEQFF
TRBJ1-1 . TRBV6-5 11 TRBD1 TGTGCCAGCAGTCGACAGGGGGAGGCTTTCTTT CASSRQGEAFF
TRBJ2-3 . TRBV9 17 TRBD2 TGTGCCAGCAGCGTAGGGTGGACTAGCGGGACCACAGATACGCAGTATTTT CASSVGWTSGTTDTQYF